This T cell receptor (beta chain) emerged from a study of CXCR3-negative and CXCR3-positive naive CD8 T cells. Study as a whole: The dataset comprises about 135 million TRB reads in total, with about 1.5 +/- 0.3 million reads per library.

To note about this clonotype: Its antigen is undetermined.

UMI labels and 5' RACE were used to prepare the TRB cDNA libraries. TCRdb re-called the 5' RACE reads and shows each CDR3 protein once, DNA omitted. The clone table shows roughly 90,000 distinct CDR3 sequences, with the ten largest holding 1.7%. Whole-study results and caveats: Naive subsets were similarly diverse, while memory CD8+ repertoires were much less diverse.

The sequence derives from a human donor in good health. Some clones in this sample may be carry-over from other donors' samples. Material for sequencing was naive CXCR3- CD8+ T cells from blood. Described subset: CD45RO-CCR7+CD27+CD95- naive CD8+ T cells lacking CXCR3 (TNR3-).

CDR3 in amino acids: CAISEGNQPQHF. This chain connects TRBV10-3 to TRBJ1-5. Germline CDR1 is ENHRY and CDR2 is SYGVKD. The CDR3 runs to 12 residues.